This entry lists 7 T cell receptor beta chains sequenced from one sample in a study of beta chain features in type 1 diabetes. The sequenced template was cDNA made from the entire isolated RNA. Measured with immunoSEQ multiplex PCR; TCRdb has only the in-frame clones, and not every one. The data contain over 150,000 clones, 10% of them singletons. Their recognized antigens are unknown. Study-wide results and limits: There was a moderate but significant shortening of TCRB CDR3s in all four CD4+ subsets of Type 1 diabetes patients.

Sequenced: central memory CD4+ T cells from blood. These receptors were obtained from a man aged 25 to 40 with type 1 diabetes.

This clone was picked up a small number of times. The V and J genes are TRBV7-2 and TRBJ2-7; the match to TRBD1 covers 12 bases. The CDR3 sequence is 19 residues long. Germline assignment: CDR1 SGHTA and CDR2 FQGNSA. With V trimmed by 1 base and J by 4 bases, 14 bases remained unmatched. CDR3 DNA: TGTGCCAGCAGCTTAGGGCGGGGGATAGGGACAGGGGGCACTTACGAGCAGTACTTC. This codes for CASSLGRGIGTGGTYEQYF. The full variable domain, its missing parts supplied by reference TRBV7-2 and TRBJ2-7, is GAGVSQSPSNKVTEKGKDVELRCDPISGHTALYWYRQSLGQGLEFLIYFQGNSAPDKSGLPSDRFSAERTGGSVSTLTIQRTQQEDSAVYLCASSLGRGIGTGGTYEQYFGPGTRLTVT.

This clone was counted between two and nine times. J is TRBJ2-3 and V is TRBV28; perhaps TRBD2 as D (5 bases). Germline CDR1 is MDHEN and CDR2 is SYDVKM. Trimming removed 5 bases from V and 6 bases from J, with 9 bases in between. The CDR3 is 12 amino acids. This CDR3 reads CASSPGLDTQYF. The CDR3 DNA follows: TGTGCCAGCAGTCCGGGGTTGGATACGCAGTATTTT. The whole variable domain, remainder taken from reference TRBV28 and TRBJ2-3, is DVKVTQSSRYLVKRTGEKVFLECVQDMDHENMFWYRQDPGLGLRLIYFSYDVKMKEKGDIPEGYSVSREKKERFSLILESASTNQTSMYLCASSPGLDTQYFGPGTRLTVL.

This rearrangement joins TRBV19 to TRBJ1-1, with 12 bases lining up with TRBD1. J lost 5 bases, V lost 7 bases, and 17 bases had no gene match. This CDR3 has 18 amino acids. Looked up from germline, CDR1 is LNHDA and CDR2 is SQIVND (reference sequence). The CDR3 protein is CASTRWGPGQGAETEAFF. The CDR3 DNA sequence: TGTGCCAGTACCCGATGGGGGCCGGGACAGGGGGCCGAAACTGAAGCTTTCTTT.

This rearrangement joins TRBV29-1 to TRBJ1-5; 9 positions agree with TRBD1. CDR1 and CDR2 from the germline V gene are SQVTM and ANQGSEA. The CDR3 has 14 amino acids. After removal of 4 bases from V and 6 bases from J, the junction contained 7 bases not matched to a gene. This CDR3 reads CSVGTGVRGQPQHF. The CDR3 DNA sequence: TGCAGCGTTGGGACAGGGGTAAGGGGTCAGCCCCAGCATTTT. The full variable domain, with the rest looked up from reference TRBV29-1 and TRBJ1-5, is SAVISQKPSRDICQRGTSLTIQCQVDSQVTMMFWYRQQPGQSLTLIATANQGSEATYESGFVIDKFPISRPNLTFSTLTVSNMSPEDSSIYLCSVGTGVRGQPQHFGDGTRLSIL.

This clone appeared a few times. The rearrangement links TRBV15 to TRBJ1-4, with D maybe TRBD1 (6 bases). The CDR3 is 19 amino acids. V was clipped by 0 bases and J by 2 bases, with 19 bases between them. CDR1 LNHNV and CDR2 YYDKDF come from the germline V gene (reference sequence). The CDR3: CATSRDPPRQATTNEKLFF. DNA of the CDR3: TGTGCCACCAGCAGAGATCCCCCAAGACAGGCTACGACTAATGAAAAACTGTTTTTT.

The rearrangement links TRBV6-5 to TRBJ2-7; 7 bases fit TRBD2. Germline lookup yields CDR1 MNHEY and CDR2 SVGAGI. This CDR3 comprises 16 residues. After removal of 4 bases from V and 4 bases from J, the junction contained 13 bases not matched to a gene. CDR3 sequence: CASSSASLAGEYEQYF. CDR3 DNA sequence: TGTGCCAGCAGTTCGGCAAGTTTGGCGGGAGAGTACGAGCAGTACTTC.

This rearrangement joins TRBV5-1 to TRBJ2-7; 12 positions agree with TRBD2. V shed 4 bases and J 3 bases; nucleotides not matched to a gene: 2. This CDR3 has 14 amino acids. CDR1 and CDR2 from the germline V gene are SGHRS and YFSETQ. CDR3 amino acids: CASSRTSGNYEQYF. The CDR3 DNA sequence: TGCGCCAGCAGCCGGACTAGCGGGAACTACGAGCAGTACTTC.